These 18 T cell receptor beta chains were all obtained from the same sample, sequenced in a study of cytomegalovirus exposure and HLA in healthy donors. 60 Vbeta and 13 Jbeta primers were used in PCR. The protocol was immunoSEQ multiplex PCR, while the TCRdb copy is restricted to in-frame clones and leaves out a portion. The specimen's table records roughly 100,000 clones. The sequenced sample consisted of PBMCs. All receptors come from a man in his forties or fifties in good health and CMV-seronegative.

The V call is TRBV7-9, the J call TRBJ2-1; 8 bases map to TRBD1. Germline CDR1 reads SEHNR; CDR2 reads FQNEAQ (reference sequence). After removal of 1 base from V and 5 bases from J, the junction contained 4 bases not matched to a gene. The CDR3 runs to 15 residues. The CDR3 coding sequence is TGTGCCAGCAGCTTAGACGGGACAGGTGACAATGAGCAGTTCTTC. Translating it yields CASSLDGTGDNEQFF.

The chain is built from TRBV27 and TRBJ2-1; D perhaps matches TRBD2 (6 bases). The CDR3 has 17 residues. V was clipped by 7 bases and J by 2 bases, with 21 bases between them. Looked up from germline, CDR1 is MNHEY and CDR2 is SMNVEV (reference sequence). CDR3 nucleotides: TGTGCCAGCACTTTGTTCTCCAGCGGCGGGACCTACAATGAGCAGTTCTTC. This gives the protein CASTLFSSGGTYNEQFF.

The V call is TRBV28, the J call TRBJ1-2; a weak D match, TRBD1 (6 bases). V gave up 8 bases and J gave up 2 bases, with 18 bases separating them. This CDR3 has 15 amino acids. CDR1 and CDR2 (germline): MDHEN, SYDVKM. The CDR3 bases are TGTGCCAGCTACAGTTTCGTCGGACAGAACTATGGCTACACCTTC. Amino acid sequence: CASYSFVGQNYGYTF.

J is TRBJ2-7 and V is TRBV5-5; 7 bases are a match to TRBD1. Germline V lookup: CDR1 SGHKS, CDR2 YYEKEE (reference sequence). This CDR3 region has 17 residues. V shed 2 bases, J shed 0 bases, and the junction held 11 bases outside the gene matches. Here the CDR3 reads CASSLGGVRDPSYEQYF. The CDR3, as DNA: TGTGCCAGCAGCTTAGGGGGCGTCCGGGACCCCTCCTACGAGCAGTACTTC.

The rearrangement links TRBV5-5 to TRBJ1-5, with 9 bases matching TRBD1. Germline V lookup: CDR1 SGHKS, CDR2 YYEKEE (reference sequence). V was clipped by 3 bases and J by 6 bases; unmatched bases: 16. There are 18 residues in the CDR3. Here the CDR3 DNA reads TGTGCCAGCAGCTCATTCCACCGGGACAGGGTGGTTGGTCAGCCCCAGCATTTT. This encodes CASSSFHRDRVVGQPQHF. Based on the CDR3 plus reference TRBV5-5 and TRBJ1-5, the full variable domain is DAGVTQSPTHLIKTRGQQVTLRCSPISGHKSVSWYQQVLGQGPQFIFQYYEKEERGRGNFPDRFSARQFPNYSSELNVNALLLGDSALYLCASSSFHRDRVVGQPQHFGDGTRLSIL.

The chain links TRBV28 to TRBJ2-7; D may be TRBD1 (6 bases). CDR3 length: 15 residues. In germline, CDR1 is MDHEN, CDR2 SYDVKM. Trimming removed 3 bases at V and 2 bases at J, with 14 bases between. Here the CDR3 reads CASSFPGTTTYEQYF. The CDR3 nucleotides are TGTGCCAGCAGTTTCCCGGGGACAACTACCTACGAGCAGTACTTC.

The gene calls are TRBV9 and TRBJ2-5; weak D call: TRBD1 (7 bases). The CDR3 is 14 amino acids. CDR1 and CDR2 from the germline V gene are SGDLS and YYNGEE. V lost 3 bases to trimming and J lost 7 bases, with 16 bases between them. CDR3 protein: CASSEQGGFGTQYF. As DNA, the CDR3 is TGTGCCAGCAGCGAGCAGGGGGGTTTTGGGACCCAGTACTTC.

The rearrangement joins TRBV10-1 to TRBJ2-6, with D possibly being TRBD2 (8 bases). In germline, CDR1 is WNHNN, CDR2 SYGVQD (reference sequence). The CDR3 has 16 amino acids. Trimming shortened V by 6 bases and J by 2 bases, and 14 bases separated the two germline ends. CDR3 in amino acids: CASSDGRGPGANVLTF. The CDR3 region has the DNA TGCGCCAGCAGCGACGGGAGGGGGCCTGGGGCCAACGTCCTGACTTTC.

The V call is TRBV27, the J call TRBJ2-3; TRBD1 agrees at 8 bases. The CDR3 runs 15 residues. The V segment lost 5 bases and the J segment 2 bases; nucleotides outside the gene matches: 6. The germline V gene has CDR1 MNHEY and CDR2 SMNVEV (reference sequence). CDR3 sequence reads: CASSAQGAFTDTQYF. The CDR3 DNA sequence: TGTGCCAGCAGTGCGCAGGGGGCCTTCACAGATACGCAGTATTTT.

The chain carries TRBV6-1 and TRBJ1-2, with no clear D. Trimming stripped 11 bases from V and 0 bases from J, with 19 bases between. This CDR3 has 15 residues. Germline assignment: CDR1 MNHNS and CDR2 SASEGT. The CDR3 DNA follows: TGTGCCTCAACCGCCTCCGCAACAGCTAACTATGGCTACACCTTC. Protein: CASTASATANYGYTF.

The rearrangement links TRBV30 to TRBJ1-2, with unresolved D. The CDR3 covers 12 residues. Looked up from germline, CDR1 is GTSNPN and CDR2 is SVGIG (reference sequence). With 8 bases removed from V and 2 bases from J, the gap between germline ends came to 12 bases. CDR3 in DNA: TGTGCCCGGACTCCCTCCAACTATGGCTACACCTTC. Translating it yields CARTPSNYGYTF.

The chain uses TRBV6-6 and TRBJ2-1; TRBD2 aligns across 8 bases. The CDR3 is 16 residues long. The V gene's germline CDR1 is MNHNY and CDR2 SVGAGI (reference sequence). Germline trimming cut 0 bases from V and 4 bases from J; bases unmatched to any gene: 5. The CDR3 spells CASSYSRSGSYNEQFF. The DNA of the CDR3 is TGTGCCAGCAGTTACTCGAGGAGCGGGAGTTACAATGAGCAGTTCTTC.

The chain couples TRBV11-2 to TRBJ1-2, with 7 bases fitting TRBD1. Germline V CDR1 and CDR2: SGHAT, FQNNGV. This CDR3 has 13 amino acids. J gave up 3 bases and V 5 bases, and 3 bases lay outside the gene matches. The CDR3 DNA follows: TGTGCCAGCAGCCCTGGACAGGACTATGGCTACACCTTC. This gives the protein CASSPGQDYGYTF.

V usage is TRBV30 and J usage is TRBJ1-2; 7 bases are shared with TRBD1. CDR1 and CDR2 (germline): GTSNPN, SVGIG (reference sequence). V was pared by 3 bases and J by 2 bases, with 12 bases of the junction left unmatched. This CDR3 spans 16 amino acids. The CDR3 here is CAWSPVDRDLNYGYTF. CDR3 DNA: TGTGCCTGGAGCCCCGTAGACAGGGACCTCAACTATGGCTACACCTTC.

This chain connects TRBV19 to TRBJ2-1; 8 nucleotides agree with TRBD1. Germline V gene data show CDR1 as LNHDA and CDR2 as SQIVND (reference sequence). The CDR3 totals 15 residues. Unmatched junction bases numbered 5, after V lost 4 bases and J lost 3 bases. The CDR3 sequence is CASSKQGGDYNEQFF. As DNA, the CDR3 is TGTGCCAGTAGTAAACAGGGGGGTGACTACAATGAGCAGTTCTTC.

The chain links TRBV30 to TRBJ1-2; 8 positions agree with TRBD1. V lost 1 base and J lost 6; bases outside the gene matches: 4. The CDR3 contains 13 residues. Germline CDR1 is GTSNPN and CDR2 is SVGIG (reference sequence). The CDR3 is CAWSAGQGHGYTF. Here the CDR3 DNA reads TGTGCCTGGAGTGCCGGACAGGGCCATGGCTACACCTTC.

This rearrangement joins TRBV28 to TRBJ1-5, with TRBD1 as a possible D gene (5 bases). The germline V and J ends were trimmed by 3 bases and 9 bases, with 12 bases remaining between them. The CDR3 spans 13 residues. Germline V CDR1 and CDR2: MDHEN, SYDVKM. Here the CDR3 DNA reads TGTGCCAGCAGTTTCCCCGACAGCGCGCCCCAGCATTTT. Its protein is CASSFPDSAPQHF.

Note on this clone: The same CDR3 is also encoded by other DNA sequences in this sample. The chain has TRBV6-1 and TRBJ1-2; TRBD1 agrees at 7 bases. CDR1 MNHNS and CDR2 SASEGT come from the germline V gene. J was trimmed by 4 bases and V by 4 bases; bases with no gene match: 6. CDR3 length: 14 residues. CDR3 protein: CASSATGTAYGYTF. CDR3 coding DNA: TGTGCCAGCAGTGCCACCGGGACAGCCTATGGCTACACCTTC.